This T cell receptor beta chain appears in the sequencing data of a study of OX40 agonist ivuxolimab in advanced cancers. Study background: Recorded diagnoses for dose-escalation patients were hepatocellular carcinoma, melanoma, renal cell or head and neck cancer. Findings of the study overall: Both CD4+ and CD8+ T cell populations in blood had undergone clonal expansion by week 6 at 0.1 to 3.0 mg/kg. The antigen specificity of the peripheral T cells (those that were expanded) was not determined. The study found that CD8+ T cells averaged more expanded clones than CD4+.

With 2 bases removed from V and 6 bases from J, the gap between germline ends came to 17 bases. CDR3 length: 16 residues. The germline V gene encodes CDR1 KGHSH and CDR2 LQKENI. In regard to this clone: Its antigen is not known.

The assay was immunoSEQ multiplex PCR, and TCRdb's table has in-frame clones only and misses some. Altogether about 41,000 clones are present, approximately 89% being singletons, with the ten largest covering approximately 3.6%. The TCR was taken from an adult with an advanced solid tumor such as melanoma, head and neck, liver or kidney cancer. The chain couples TRBV18 to TRBJ2-1; TRBD1 might be the D (5 bases). This specimen consisted of CD4+ or CD8+ T cells sorted from blood, obtained in a trial of the OX40 agonist ivuxolimab. CDR3 in amino acids: CASSPLIRGIGNEQFF. For the CDR3, the DNA is TGTGCCAGCTCACCATTGATTAGGGGAATAGGCAATGAGCAGTTCTTC.